Following are 8 T cell receptor beta chains from one sample sequenced in a study of blood T cells in healthy people across ages. PCR was performed a second time for roughly 7 to 11 cycles using a sample-barcoded 5' primer and a J-beta primer mix. TCRdb passed the 5' RACE reads through MiXCR, listing each CDR3 protein once. The sample records more than 900,000 distinct CDR3 sequences, approximately 26% being singletons. The data also belong to a second study, concerning T cells of mothers and their children.

The specimen sequenced was blood. These receptors came from a girl aged 2 to 10 in good health.

This clonotype was seen only a few times. The V gene is TRBV7-9, the J gene TRBJ2-7; D perhaps matches TRBD1 (5 bases). With 5 bases removed from V and 5 bases from J, the gap between germline ends came to 13 bases. This CDR3 is 13 amino acids long. Germline CDR1 SEHNR, CDR2 FQNEAQ (reference sequence). The CDR3 DNA sequence: TGTGCCAGCAGCCGGACACCCCGGGACGAGCAGTACTTC. Residues: CASSRTPRDEQYF.

The genes are TRBV10-2 and TRBJ1-5; no reliable D call. The CDR3 contains 13 residues. The V and J ends lost 6 bases and 10 bases respectively, with 16 bases between them. The germline V gene encodes CDR1 WSHSY and CDR2 SAAADI. This CDR3 is CASRPSLVGPQHF. CDR3 coding DNA: TGCGCCAGCAGACCCTCACTCGTGGGTCCCCAGCATTTT.

Many counts were recorded for this clonotype. The rearrangement joins TRBV5-5 to TRBJ1-5, with 7 bases fitting TRBD1. The CDR3 consists of 15 residues. Germline CDR1 reads SGHKS; CDR2 reads YYEKEE (reference sequence). The J segment lost 7 bases and the V segment lost 0 bases, leaving 7 bases of the junction unmatched. CDR3 coding DNA: TGTGCCAGCAGCTTGGGACAGGGAATTAGACAGCCCCAGCATTTT. As protein: CASSLGQGIRQPQHF.

Points on this clonotype: The junction shows a germline mismatch at one end, possibly a read error. This chain links TRBV7-9 with TRBJ2-4; no reliable D call. The CDR3 totals 12 residues. The V gene's germline CDR1 is SEHNR and CDR2 FQNEAQ (reference sequence). The chain's CDR3 is CASSPKTNIQYF. The CDR3 DNA sequence: TGTGCCAGCAGCCCGAAGACGAACATTCAATACTTC.

The chain joins TRBV21-1 to TRBJ2-5; TRBD2 reflects the table's D call only, with no check against the DNA. TRBV21-1 is described as a pseudogene. CDR3 size: 13 residues. The CDR3 loop is CARKAGGPETQYF. CDR3 DNA: TGTGCCAGGAAAGCGGGAGGGCCGGAGACCCAGTACTTC.

This chain uses TRBV12-3 or TRBV12-4 with TRBJ2-1; 7 positions agree with TRBD2. The CDR3 has 14 amino acids. J gave up 7 bases and V 3 bases, and 6 bases lay outside the gene matches. CDR3 DNA: TGTGCCAGCAGTTTCAGCGGGATGGGAAATGAGCAGTTCTTC. It yields the protein CASSFSGMGNEQFF.

For the CDR3, the DNA is TGTGCCATCAGTGAGGGGCCCGGACTAGCGGGAGAACTGGGTTACGAGCAGTACTTC. Its protein product is CAISEGPGLAGELGYEQYF. This chain uses TRBV10-3 with TRBJ2-5, with TRBD2 matching 13 bases. With the DNA end fitting TRBJ2-7 better, the J assignment may be wrong. The length of the CDR3 is 19 residues. Germline CDR1 ENHRY, CDR2 SYGVKD.

This chain uses TRBV21-1 with TRBJ1-1; the table calls TRBD1, which could not be checked here. TRBV21-1 is shown as a pseudogene. There are 17 residues in the CDR3. The CDR3 here is CASSKKFRGRKDTEAFF. The CDR3 DNA reads TGTGCCAGCAGCAAAAAGTTCCGGGGCAGGAAGGACACTGAAGCTTTCTTT.